Listed below are T cell receptor beta chains from one sample, sequenced in a study of T cells in Graves' hyperthyroidism and ophthalmopathy. A single record per CDR3 protein comes from TCRdb applying MiXCR to the multiplex PCR reads. Of hundreds of thousands of distinct CDR3 sequences listed, 12% to 15% are singletons. The specimen was blood. The receptors originated from a woman in her 40s with Graves' hyperthyroidism. CDR3s include the opening cysteine and the closing phenylalanine or tryptophan. The order of the fields is clone size, D gene, V gene, J gene, CDR3 length, CDR3 protein, CDR3 DNA. A D gene is named only where the DNA matches it firmly. Expanded clones are given a class, and other clones once, few, many or no size at all.

abundance: many
d_gene: -
v_gene: TRBV12-3/TRBV12-4
j_gene: TRBJ2-5
len: 12
CDR3aa: CASSFLGETQYF
CDR3nt: TGTGCCAGCAGTTTCCTGGGGGAGACCCAGTACTTC

abundance: few
d_gene: TRBD1
v_gene: TRBV3-1
j_gene: TRBJ2-7
len: 17
CDR3aa: CASSQDGDRGRNYEQYF
CDR3nt: TGTGCCAGCAGCCAAGATGGGGACAGGGGCCGAAACTACGAGCAGTACTTC

abundance: many
d_gene: TRBD2
v_gene: TRBV12-3/TRBV12-4
j_gene: TRBJ2-7
len: 16
CDR3aa: CASSPGLANLRNEQYF
CDR3nt: TGTGCCAGCAGCCCCGGACTAGCCAACTTAAGAAACGAGCAGTACTTC

abundance: many
d_gene: -
v_gene: TRBV11-2
j_gene: TRBJ1-2
len: 13
CDR3aa: CASSLVRNYGYTF
CDR3nt: TGTGCCAGCAGCTTAGTCAGGAACTATGGCTACACCTTC

abundance: few
d_gene: TRBD2
v_gene: TRBV20-1
j_gene: TRBJ2-4
len: 16
CDR3aa: CSPRLAGALGKNIQYF
CDR3nt: TGCAGTCCCCGACTAGCGGGAGCTTTAGGTAAAAACATTCAGTACTTC

abundance: many
d_gene: -
v_gene: TRBV7-9
j_gene: TRBJ2-1
len: 16
CDR3aa: CASSALAEVPYNEQFF
CDR3nt: TGTGCCAGCAGCGCCTTAGCGGAAGTTCCCTACAATGAGCAGTTCTTC

abundance: few
d_gene: TRBD1
v_gene: TRBV20-1
j_gene: TRBJ2-2
len: 14
CDR3aa: CSAKTGLNTGELFF
CDR3nt: TGCAGTGCTAAGACAGGGTTAAACACCGGGGAGCTGTTTTTT

abundance: many
d_gene: TRBD2
v_gene: TRBV27
j_gene: TRBJ2-3
len: 14
CDR3aa: CASSSLAGTDTQYF
CDR3nt: TGTGCCAGCAGCTCACTAGCGGGCACAGATACGCAGTATTTT

abundance: many
d_gene: TRBD2
v_gene: TRBV27
j_gene: TRBJ2-5
len: 15
CDR3aa: CASSSLGGSGETQYF
CDR3nt: TGTGCCAGCAGTTCCCTGGGCGGGAGTGGGGAGACCCAGTACTTC

abundance: -
d_gene: TRBD2
v_gene: TRBV19
j_gene: TRBJ2-1
len: 15
CDR3aa: CASSITSGSTNEQFF
CDR3nt: TGTGCCAGTAGTATAACTAGCGGGAGTACCAATGAGCAGTTCTTC

abundance: -
d_gene: -
v_gene: TRBV11-2
j_gene: TRBJ1-1
len: 14
CDR3aa: CASSLVGGTTEALF
CDR3nt: TGTGCCAGCAGCTTGGTAGGCGGGACGACTGAAGCTCTCTTT

abundance: many
d_gene: -
v_gene: TRBV3-1
j_gene: TRBJ1-2
len: 16
CDR3aa: CASSQEGRTPNYGYTF
CDR3nt: TGTGCCAGCAGCCAGGAGGGTCGGACTCCTAACTATGGCTACACCTTC

abundance: many
d_gene: -
v_gene: TRBV20-1
j_gene: TRBJ1-5
len: 13
CDR3aa: CSAADTSNQPQHF
CDR3nt: TGCAGTGCTGCGGACACTAGCAATCAGCCCCAGCATTTT

abundance: many
d_gene: -
v_gene: TRBV6-1
j_gene: TRBJ1-2
len: 13
CDR3aa: CASSYGQAGGYTF
CDR3nt: TGTGCCAGCAGTTACGGGCAGGCGGGGGGCTACACCTTC

abundance: few
d_gene: TRBD2
v_gene: TRBV10-1
j_gene: TRBJ2-3
len: 17
CDR3aa: CASSEKGLAGPTDTQYF
CDR3nt: TGCGCCAGCAGTGAGAAGGGACTAGCGGGGCCCACAGATACGCAGTATTTT

abundance: many
d_gene: -
v_gene: TRBV6-1
j_gene: TRBJ2-3
len: 17
CDR3aa: CASSDSPAVRITDTQYF
CDR3nt: TGTGCCAGCAGTGATTCCCCGGCGGTCCGGATTACAGATACGCAGTATTTT

abundance: many
d_gene: -
v_gene: TRBV6-1
j_gene: TRBJ1-2
len: 15
CDR3aa: CASSEVTGGNYGYTF
CDR3nt: TGTGCCAGCAGTGAAGTCACAGGTGGAAACTATGGCTACACCTTC

abundance: many
d_gene: -
v_gene: TRBV30
j_gene: TRBJ1-5
len: 14
CDR3aa: CAWSAGGWNQPQHF
CDR3nt: TGTGCCTGGAGCGCTGGGGGTTGGAATCAGCCCCAGCATTTT

abundance: -
d_gene: TRBD1
v_gene: TRBV20-1
j_gene: TRBJ2-7
len: 14
CDR3aa: CSAHTGTGVHEQYF
CDR3nt: TGCAGTGCTCATACCGGGACAGGGGTTCACGAGCAGTACTTC

abundance: many
d_gene: TRBD2
v_gene: TRBV7-2
j_gene: TRBJ2-1
len: 15
CDR3aa: CASSVGLAGRDEQFF
CDR3nt: TGTGCCAGCAGCGTCGGACTAGCGGGGCGGGATGAGCAGTTCTTC

abundance: -
d_gene: TRBD2
v_gene: TRBV12-3/TRBV12-4
j_gene: TRBJ2-1
len: 18
CDR3aa: CASSPWTSGRSSYNEQFF
CDR3nt: TGTGCCAGCAGTCCTTGGACTAGCGGGAGGAGCTCCTACAATGAGCAGTTCTTC

abundance: many
d_gene: -
v_gene: TRBV28
j_gene: TRBJ2-1
len: 16
CDR3aa: CASSHSLGGSYNEQFF
CDR3nt: TGTGCCAGCAGTCACTCTCTGGGGGGCTCCTACAATGAGCAGTTCTTC

abundance: many
d_gene: -
v_gene: TRBV7-9
j_gene: TRBJ2-7
len: 14
CDR3aa: CASSLAETTYEQYF
CDR3nt: TGTGCCAGCAGCTTAGCGGAAACAACCTACGAGCAGTACTTC

abundance: many
d_gene: -
v_gene: TRBV6-1
j_gene: TRBJ2-1
len: 14
CDR3aa: CASSTLSSYNEQFF
CDR3nt: TGTGCCAGCAGTACACTGAGCTCCTACAATGAGCAGTTCTTC

abundance: -
d_gene: -
v_gene: TRBV7-2
j_gene: TRBJ1-3
len: 15
CDR3aa: CASSHGGGFRNTIYF
CDR3nt: TGTGCCAGCAGCCACGGGGGGGGGTTCCGGAACACCATATATTTT

abundance: many
d_gene: TRBD2
v_gene: TRBV20-1
j_gene: TRBJ2-1
len: 17
CDR3aa: CSADGLAVKSPPREQFF
CDR3nt: TGCAGTGCAGACGGGCTAGCGGTCAAGTCCCCCCCCCGTGAGCAGTTCTTC

abundance: -
d_gene: -
v_gene: TRBV5-1
j_gene: TRBJ2-1
len: 14
CDR3aa: CASSLVDSIDEQFF
CDR3nt: TGCGCCAGCAGCTTAGTAGACAGCATCGATGAGCAGTTCTTC

abundance: -
d_gene: TRBD2
v_gene: TRBV29-1
j_gene: TRBJ2-7
len: 15
CDR3aa: CSVPTSGRSSYEQYF
CDR3nt: TGCAGCGTTCCAACTAGCGGGAGGAGTTCCTACGAGCAGTACTTC

abundance: many
d_gene: -
v_gene: TRBV2
j_gene: TRBJ2-2
len: 15
CDR3aa: CASSKQFANTGELFF
CDR3nt: TGTGCCAGCAGCAAACAGTTCGCGAACACCGGGGAGCTGTTTTTT

abundance: few
d_gene: -
v_gene: TRBV12-3/TRBV12-4
j_gene: TRBJ1-4
len: 14
CDR3aa: CASSGGIGSEKLFF
CDR3nt: TGTGCCAGCAGTGGTGGGATAGGGAGTGAAAAACTGTTTTTT

abundance: few
d_gene: -
v_gene: TRBV7-8
j_gene: TRBJ1-1
len: 18
CDR3aa: CASSPGHLARGGNTEAFF
CDR3nt: TGTGCCAGCAGCCCGGGACACCTCGCGCGGGGGGGAAACACTGAAGCTTTCTTT

abundance: many
d_gene: -
v_gene: TRBV20-1
j_gene: TRBJ1-4
len: 13
CDR3aa: CSARVATNEKLFF
CDR3nt: TGCAGTGCTAGAGTTGCAACTAATGAAAAACTGTTTTTT

abundance: few
d_gene: -
v_gene: TRBV3-1
j_gene: TRBJ2-3
len: 12
CDR3aa: CASSQAGDTQYF
CDR3nt: TGTGCCAGCAGCCAAGCCGGAGATACGCAGTATTTT

abundance: few
d_gene: -
v_gene: TRBV7-2
j_gene: TRBJ1-2
len: 14
CDR3aa: CASSFPVEGDGYTF
CDR3nt: TGTGCCAGCAGCTTCCCCGTAGAGGGGGATGGCTACACCTTC

abundance: many
d_gene: -
v_gene: TRBV20-1
j_gene: TRBJ2-7
len: 14
CDR3aa: CSAILRGSPYEQYF
CDR3nt: TGCAGTGCAATACTTCGAGGGAGTCCTTACGAGCAGTACTTC

abundance: few
d_gene: TRBD2
v_gene: TRBV20-1
j_gene: TRBJ2-4
len: 13
CDR3aa: CSASGRAGNIQYF
CDR3nt: TGCAGTGCTAGCGGGAGGGCTGGAAACATTCAGTACTTC

abundance: -
d_gene: TRBD2
v_gene: TRBV9
j_gene: TRBJ2-1
len: 18
CDR3aa: CASSVQAGSPGGYNEQFF
CDR3nt: TGTGCCAGCAGCGTTCAAGCGGGCTCTCCCGGGGGGTACAATGAGCAGTTCTTC

abundance: many
d_gene: TRBD1
v_gene: TRBV5-1
j_gene: TRBJ1-1
len: 14
CDR3aa: CASSPGQGWTEAFF
CDR3nt: TGCGCCAGCAGCCCTGGACAGGGGTGGACTGAAGCTTTCTTT

abundance: -
d_gene: -
v_gene: TRBV5-6
j_gene: TRBJ2-5
len: 16
CDR3aa: CVSSLLGRLKQETQYF
CDR3nt: TGTGTCAGCAGCTTACTGGGACGATTGAAACAAGAGACCCAGTACTTC

abundance: many
d_gene: -
v_gene: TRBV18
j_gene: TRBJ2-7
len: 14
CDR3aa: CASSPLGQTYEQYF
CDR3nt: TGTGCCAGCTCACCACTAGGACAGACCTACGAGCAGTACTTC

abundance: many
d_gene: -
v_gene: TRBV27
j_gene: TRBJ2-6
len: 13
CDR3aa: CASRTSGANVLTF
CDR3nt: TGTGCCAGCAGGACCTCTGGGGCCAACGTCCTGACTTTC

abundance: many
d_gene: TRBD1
v_gene: TRBV28
j_gene: TRBJ2-7
len: 12
CDR3aa: CASEGTAYEQYF
CDR3nt: TGTGCCAGTGAAGGGACAGCCTACGAGCAGTACTTC

abundance: many
d_gene: -
v_gene: TRBV6-1
j_gene: TRBJ2-1
len: 13
CDR3aa: CASSAGGGYEQFF
CDR3nt: TGTGCCAGCAGTGCGGGAGGGGGCTATGAGCAGTTCTTC

abundance: many
d_gene: TRBD1
v_gene: TRBV6-1
j_gene: TRBJ2-3
len: 13
CDR3aa: CASTEGATDTQYF
CDR3nt: TGTGCCAGCACCGAGGGGGCCACAGATACGCAGTATTTT

abundance: many
d_gene: -
v_gene: TRBV30
j_gene: TRBJ1-5
len: 13
CDR3aa: CAWSGDSNQPQHF
CDR3nt: TGTGCCTGGAGCGGGGATAGCAATCAGCCCCAGCATTTT

abundance: -
d_gene: -
v_gene: TRBV12-3/TRBV12-4
j_gene: TRBJ2-3
len: 16
CDR3aa: CASSLDWERYTDTQYF
CDR3nt: TGTGCCAGCAGTCTCGACTGGGAGAGGTACACAGATACGCAGTATTTT